This TCR beta chain stems from a study of T cell responses to AZD1222 COVID-19 vaccine. Overall study results and limits: Seropositive AZD1222 recipients at baseline numbered only six or seven. Clonal diversity may have been underestimated in mostly white British donors. Repertoires were obtained solely post-peak T cell response.

In germline, CDR1 is SNHLY, CDR2 FYNNEI. After removal of 7 bases from V and 5 bases from J, the junction contained 11 bases not matched to a gene. The length of the CDR3 is 15 residues. Only in-frame clones appear in the TCRdb table, and some are missing; sequencing was by immunoSEQ multiplex PCR. The profile shows some 130,000 clones, 88% of them singletons. With respect to this clone: Antigen specificity is unknown.

The source of this sequence is an adult in good health. The chain employs TRBV2 and TRBJ2-3, with TRBD1 matching over 8 bases. The source material was peripheral blood, sampled on day 0 of AZD1222 vaccination. CDR3 region: CASTTGTGGKDTQYF. The CDR3 DNA reads as TGTGCCAGCACCACCGGGACAGGTGGAAAAGATACGCAGTATTTT.